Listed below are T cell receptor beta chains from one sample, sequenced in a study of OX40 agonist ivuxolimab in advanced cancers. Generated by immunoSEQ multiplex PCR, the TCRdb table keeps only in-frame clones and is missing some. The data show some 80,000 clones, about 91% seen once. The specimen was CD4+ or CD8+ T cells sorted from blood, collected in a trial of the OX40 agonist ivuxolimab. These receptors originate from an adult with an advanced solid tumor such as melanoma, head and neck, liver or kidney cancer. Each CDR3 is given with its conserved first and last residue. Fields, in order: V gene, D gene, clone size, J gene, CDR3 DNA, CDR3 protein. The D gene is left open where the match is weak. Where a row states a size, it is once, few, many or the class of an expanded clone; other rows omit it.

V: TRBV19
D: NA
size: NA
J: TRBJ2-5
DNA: TGTGCCAGTAGTATGTACGGGGGCCCCCAAGAGACCCAGTACTTC
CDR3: CASSMYGGPQETQYF

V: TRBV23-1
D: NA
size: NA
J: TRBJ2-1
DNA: TGCGCCAGCAGTCAAGGCCGAGGCTTCCGGGCGCGGTTTATAGATGAGCAGTTCTTC
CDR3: CASSQGRGFRARFIDEQFF

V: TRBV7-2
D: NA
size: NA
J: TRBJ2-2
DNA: TGTGCCAGCAGCTCCCTACCCGTAGGATCGAACACCGGGGAGCTGTTTTTT
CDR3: CASSSLPVGSNTGELFF

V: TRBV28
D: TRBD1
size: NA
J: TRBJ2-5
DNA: TGTGCCAGCAGCCCCGGGACAGAAAGCCGAGAGACCCAGTACTTC
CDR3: CASSPGTESRETQYF

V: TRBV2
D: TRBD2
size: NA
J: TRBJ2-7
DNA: TGTGCCAGCAGTGATCGAAGCGGGGTCCCGCTGTACGAGCAGTACTTC
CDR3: CASSDRSGVPLYEQYF

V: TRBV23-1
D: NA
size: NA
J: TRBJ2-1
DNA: TGCGCCAGCAGCCAAAATAAGATCCCGGACAATGAGCAGTTCTTC
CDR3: CASSQNKIPDNEQFF

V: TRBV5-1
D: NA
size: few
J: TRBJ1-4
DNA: TGCGCCAGCAGCGAGACAGGAGTCACTAATGAAAAACTGTTTTTT
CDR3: CASSETGVTNEKLFF

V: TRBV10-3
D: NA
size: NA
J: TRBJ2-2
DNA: TGTGCCATCAGTGAGTCGGGGACTTTCAACACCGGGGAGCTGTTTTTT
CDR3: CAISESGTFNTGELFF

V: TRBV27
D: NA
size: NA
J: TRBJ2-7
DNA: TGTGCCAGCAGTCCAAGTGGACGGGCCTACGAGCAGTACTTC
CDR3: CASSPSGRAYEQYF

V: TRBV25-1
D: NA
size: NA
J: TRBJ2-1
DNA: TGTGCCAGCAGTGCAGGGGGAGGCTCCTACAATGAGCAGTTCTTC
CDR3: CASSAGGGSYNEQFF

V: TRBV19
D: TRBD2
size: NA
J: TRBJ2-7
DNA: TGTGCCAGTAGTACGGCCATGCTAGCGGGAGGATACGAGCAGTACTTC
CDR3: CASSTAMLAGGYEQYF

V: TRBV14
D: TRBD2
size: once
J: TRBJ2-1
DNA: TGTGCCAGCAGCCCCTGGCTAGCGGGAGTGTCCTACAATGAGCAGTTCTTC
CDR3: CASSPWLAGVSYNEQFF

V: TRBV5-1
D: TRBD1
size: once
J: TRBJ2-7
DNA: TGCGCCAGCAGCTTGAGTCAGGGGGCCCCCCGCGAGCAGTACTTC
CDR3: CASSLSQGAPREQYF

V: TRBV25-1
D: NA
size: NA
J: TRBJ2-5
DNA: TGTGCCAGCAGTGTCGGGGGAGAGACCCAGTACTTC
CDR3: CASSVGGETQYF

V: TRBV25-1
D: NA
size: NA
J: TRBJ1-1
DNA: TGTGCCAGCAGTGAGCATCTTATGGGGGCTCGGGCTTTCTTT
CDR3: CASSEHLMGARAFF

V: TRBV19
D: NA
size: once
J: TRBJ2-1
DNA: TGTGCCAGTAGACAACTATCAGGAAATTACAATGAGCAGTTCTTC
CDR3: CASRQLSGNYNEQFF

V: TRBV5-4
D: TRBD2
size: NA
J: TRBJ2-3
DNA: TGTGCCAGCAGCGGTTTAGCGGGAGTGGCAGATACGCAGTATTTT
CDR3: CASSGLAGVADTQYF

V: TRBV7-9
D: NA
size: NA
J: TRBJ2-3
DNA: TGTGCCAGCAGCTTATTCAGGACGCTCACAGATACGCAGTATTTT
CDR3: CASSLFRTLTDTQYF

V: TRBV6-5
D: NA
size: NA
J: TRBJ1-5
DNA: TGTGCCAGCAGCCCACAGTTTAGCAATCAGCCCCAGCATTTT
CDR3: CASSPQFSNQPQHF